This passage covers 27 T cell receptor beta chains from one sample sequenced in a study of graft-versus-host responses after intestinal transplantation (dated by TCRdb to the early 2020s). Libraries were made using the immunoSEQ multiplex PCR assay. The immuneACCESS repertoire file appears here via TCRdb, limited to in-frame rearrangements. These files lack a portion of the clones; in checked studies, under half of the deficit traces to unresolved V genes, and the cause of the others is not known. This sample has about 130,000 clones in its table, and around nine tenths of those were observed once. The ten largest clones capture over 0.15% of the sample. Their antigens are not known. The sample's time point label is to be understood as: cells obtained before transplantation from donor or recipient. Sequenced here: unstimulated CD4+ T cells sorted from spleen or lymph node cells, sampled before intestinal transplant. All receptors derive from a human donor who received an intestinal transplant.

The J gene is TRBJ1-1, the V gene TRBV6-1, with 8 bases identical to TRBD1. CDR1 is MNHNS and CDR2 is SASEGT in the germline V gene. V lost 5 bases, J lost 8 bases, and 4 bases stayed unmatched. The CDR3 totals 12 residues. The CDR3 DNA follows: TGTGCCAGCAGTACAGACAGGGGAGAAGCTTTCTTT. Amino acids: CASSTDRGEAFF.

This clone was seen a few times. The rearrangement joins TRBV7-2 to TRBJ2-7; the D is unclear. V dropped 5 bases and J dropped 2 bases, with 4 bases sitting between them. The CDR3 is made up of 11 amino acids. Germline lookup yields CDR1 SGHTA and CDR2 FQGNSA. The CDR3 bases are TGTGCCAGCAGCGTGGCCTACGAGCAGTACTTC. Protein sequence: CASSVAYEQYF.

This clone came up once. The V call is TRBV5-6, the J call TRBJ1-2, with unresolved D. Trimming shortened V by 0 bases and J by 0 bases, and 9 bases separated the two germline ends. Germline values: CDR1 SGHDT, CDR2 YYEEEE. This CDR3 is built from 15 residues. CDR3 nucleotides: TGTGCCAGCAGCTTGGTCAGCCTAACTAACTATGGCTACACCTTC. Translating it yields CASSLVSLTNYGYTF.

The chain combines TRBV5-5 with TRBJ2-7; 10 positions agree with TRBD2. The germline gives CDR1 SGHKS, CDR2 YYEKEE (reference sequence). The V segment lost 0 bases and the J segment 2 bases; nucleotides outside the gene matches: 5. This CDR3 region has 16 residues. The CDR3 loop is CASSLATTSGAYEQYF. CDR3 bases: TGTGCCAGCAGCTTGGCCACTACTAGCGGGGCCTACGAGCAGTACTTC.

V and J are TRBV29-1 and TRBJ2-7; D not certain. Between the trimmed V and J ends, which lost 5 bases and 2 bases, there was a span of 13 bases. This CDR3 contains 13 residues. The germline gives CDR1 SQVTM, CDR2 ANQGSEA. The CDR3 sequence is CSVQTGSPYEQYF. CDR3 in DNA: TGCAGCGTTCAGACCGGGTCTCCCTACGAGCAGTACTTC.

The chain combines TRBV5-1 with TRBJ1-1; D is uncertain. Trimming took off 5 bases at V and 0 bases at J, with 14 bases between the two ends. Germline V CDR1 and CDR2: SGHRS, YFSETQ. The CDR3 spans 15 residues. The CDR3, as DNA: TGCGCCAGCAGTCAAACGGCACAGATGAACACTGAAGCTTTCTTT. As protein: CASSQTAQMNTEAFF.

This rearrangement joins TRBV5-1 to TRBJ2-1, with 7 bases aligning to TRBD2. V dropped 2 bases and J dropped 5; count of bases not matched to a gene: 7. The CDR3 consists of 15 residues. Germline assignment: CDR1 SGHRS and CDR2 YFSETQ. Here the CDR3 reads CASSFASGRDNEQFF. CDR3 sequence (DNA): TGCGCCAGCAGCTTTGCGTCGGGGAGGGACAATGAGCAGTTCTTC. Supplemented by reference TRBV5-1 and TRBJ2-1, the full variable domain reads KAGVTQTPRYLIKTRGQQVTLSCSPISGHRSVSWYQQTPGQGLQFLFEYFSETQRNKGNFPGRFSGRQFSNSRSEMNVSTLELGDSALYLCASSFASGRDNEQFFGPGTRLTVL.

This chain connects TRBV5-4 to TRBJ1-1, with TRBD1 identical over 9 bases. Germline V gene lookup returns CDR1 SGHNT and CDR2 YYREEE (reference sequence). V lost 4 bases, J lost 4 bases, and 8 bases stayed unmatched. This CDR3 comprises 15 residues. The CDR3 nucleotides read TGTGCCAGCAGCGTAACCGGGACAGGGATCACTGAAGCTTTCTTT. It yields the protein CASSVTGTGITEAFF. The whole variable domain, filled in from reference TRBV5-4 and TRBJ1-1, reads ETGVTQSPTHLIKTRGQQVTLRCSSQSGHNTVSWYQQALGQGPQFIFQYYREEENGRGNFPPRFSGLQFPNYSSELNVNALELDDSALYLCASSVTGTGITEAFFGQGTRLTVV.

This chain connects TRBV7-9 to TRBJ2-3; D remains unclear. Between the trimmed V and J ends, which lost 11 bases and 4 bases, there was a span of 10 bases. Germline-derived CDR1 and CDR2 are SEHNR and FQNEAQ (reference sequence). CDR3 length: 11 residues. CDR3 DNA: TGTGCCGGAGCTAGAGCAGATACGCAGTATTTT. This gives the protein CAGARADTQYF.

The chain couples TRBV5-4 to TRBJ1-1; TRBD1 matches at 9 bases. The germline CDR1 and CDR2 sequences are SGHNT and YYREEE (reference sequence). J was trimmed by 11 bases and V by 4 bases; bases with no gene match: 9. The CDR3 is 13 residues long. The CDR3 DNA reads TGTGCCAGCAGCACCGGACAGGGGAGGGTGGCTTTCTTT. Translated, it gives CASSTGQGRVAFF.

This clone has just one count. The chain links TRBV29-1 to TRBJ2-1; 11 bases fit TRBD2. CDR1 is SQVTM, CDR2 ANQGSEA, per germline. With V trimmed by 5 bases and J by 4 bases, 4 bases remained unmatched. This CDR3 contains 14 residues. The DNA for the CDR3 is TGCAGCGTTAGGGGGACTAGCGGTTACAATGAGCAGTTCTTC. Translated: CSVRGTSGYNEQFF.

The chain couples TRBV5-1 to TRBJ1-1, with 8 bases lining up with TRBD1. With V trimmed by 4 bases and J by 2 bases, 4 bases remained unmatched. Germline loops: CDR1 SGHRS, CDR2 YFSETQ. The CDR3 length is 14 residues. CDR3 protein: CASSIGTGNTEAFF. CDR3 in DNA: TGCGCCAGCAGCATAGGGACAGGCAACACTGAAGCTTTCTTT.

The V gene is TRBV7-9, the J gene TRBJ2-3; D perhaps matches TRBD2 (5 bases). The CDR3 has 14 amino acids. The germline CDR1 and CDR2 sequences are SEHNR and FQNEAQ (reference sequence). The V gene lost 5 bases and the J gene lost 1 base, with 10 bases spanning the gap. CDR3 nucleotide sequence: TGTGCCAGCAGCCAATCAGCGGGCACAGATACGCAGTATTTT. It codes for CASSQSAGTDTQYF.

The chain is built from TRBV20-1 and TRBJ2-7; 7 bases are shared with TRBD1. V was clipped by 1 base and J by 11 bases; unmatched bases: 5. The CDR3 runs to 11 residues. Per the germline V gene, CDR1 is DFQATT and CDR2 is SNEGSKA (reference sequence). CDR3 DNA sequence: TGCAGTGCTAGAGTCCCAGGGGGAGAGTACTTC. It translates to CSARVPGGEYF.

The sample holds one count of this clone. This rearrangement joins TRBV9 to TRBJ1-4; D gene unclear. V was cut by 1 base and J by 1 base, with 11 bases left in between. The CDR3 has 16 residues. Germline V gene lookup returns CDR1 SGDLS and CDR2 YYNGEE. CDR3 in amino acids: CASSVWGGGTNEKLFF. DNA of the CDR3: TGTGCCAGCAGCGTATGGGGAGGTGGAACTAATGAAAAACTGTTTTTT.

The rearrangement joins TRBV5-1 to TRBJ1-2; D is unclear. The length of the CDR3 is 12 residues. V lost 5 bases and J lost 4, with 9 bases in between. CDR1 is SGHRS, CDR2 YFSETQ, per germline. CDR3 region: CASRGILYGYTF. The CDR3, as DNA: TGCGCCAGCAGAGGCATTCTCTATGGCTACACCTTC.

J is TRBJ1-5 and V is TRBV6-1; the D gene is possibly TRBD1 (6 bases). Trimming removed 5 bases at V and 7 bases at J, with 18 bases between. The CDR3 is 15 amino acids. Germline CDR1 is MNHNS and CDR2 is SASEGT. The CDR3, as DNA: TGTGCCAGCAGTACACTCCCACAGGGAGACCAGCCCCAGCATTTT. Protein product: CASSTLPQGDQPQHF.

The chain is built from TRBV5-1 and TRBJ2-5, with TRBD1 matching over 7 bases. The V gene end was trimmed by 5 bases and the J gene end by 5 bases; junction bases not matched to a gene: 15. Per germline, CDR1 SGHRS and CDR2 YFSETQ. This CDR3 comprises 16 residues. The DNA for the CDR3 is TGCGCCAGCAGGCGACTGACAGGGAGTGTTCGCGAGACCCAGTACTTC. It specifies CASRRLTGSVRETQYF. Full variable domain (missing parts from reference TRBV5-1 and TRBJ2-5): KAGVTQTPRYLIKTRGQQVTLSCSPISGHRSVSWYQQTPGQGLQFLFEYFSETQRNKGNFPGRFSGRQFSNSRSEMNVSTLELGDSALYLCASRRLTGSVRETQYFGPGTRLLVL.

The J gene is TRBJ2-7, the V gene TRBV2, with 7 positions matching TRBD1. Germline values: CDR1 SNHLY, CDR2 FYNNEI. The CDR3 contains 13 residues. With V trimmed by 3 bases and J by 1 base, 0 bases remained unmatched. The DNA for the CDR3 is TGTGCCAGCAGTGACAGGGGGTCCTACGAGCAGTACTTC. This codes for CASSDRGSYEQYF.

This chain connects TRBV5-4 to TRBJ2-7; TRBD2 is a possible D gene (7 bases). Germline lookup yields CDR1 SGHNT and CDR2 YYREEE (reference sequence). This CDR3 is 15 amino acids long. V lost 0 bases to trimming and J lost 1 base, with 11 bases between them. The CDR3 bases are TGTGCCAGCAGCTTGGGGGGGGGCCTATCCTACGAGCAGTACTTC. The encoded protein is CASSLGGGLSYEQYF.

The chain joins TRBV11-3 to TRBJ2-1, with 8 positions matching TRBD2. There are 15 residues in the CDR3. The V gene's germline CDR1 is SGHNT and CDR2 YENEEA. The ends lost 4 bases at V and 0 bases at J; junction bases unmatched: 2. The CDR3 loop is CASSSGGSSYNEQFF. The DNA for the CDR3 is TGTGCCAGCAGCTCGGGAGGGAGCTCCTACAATGAGCAGTTCTTC. The entire variable domain, with the rest obtained from reference TRBV11-3 and TRBJ2-1, is as follows: EAGVVQSPRYKIIEKKQPVAFWCNPISGHNTLYWYLQNLGQGPELLIRYENEEAVDDSQLPKDRFSAERLKGVDSTLKIQPAELGDSAVYLCASSSGGSSYNEQFFGPGTRLTVL.

The chain has TRBV20-1 and TRBJ1-1, with a tentative D call TRBD1 (5 bases). The V end was cut by 6 bases, the J end by 8 bases, with 13 bases between. Germline V gene sequence: CDR1 DFQATT, CDR2 SNEGSKA (reference sequence). The CDR3 length is 11 residues. In nucleotides, the CDR3 is TGCAGTGCAGATCGACAGAGAGAAGCTTTCTTT. It translates to CSADRQREAFF.

This CDR3 is CASSRTYEQYF. In nucleotides, the CDR3 is TGTGCCAGCAGCCGGACCTACGAGCAGTACTTC. The genes are TRBV6-1 and TRBJ2-7; no firm D call. The V end lost 6 bases, the J end lost 2 bases, and 5 bases lay between the germline ends. This CDR3 is built from 11 residues. Germline CDR1 reads MNHNS; CDR2 reads SASEGT.

The chain recombines TRBV6-1 with TRBJ1-3, with unresolved D. The V gene lost 3 bases and the J gene lost 1 base, with 4 bases spanning the gap. Per germline, CDR1 MNHNS and CDR2 SASEGT. The length of the CDR3 is 13 residues. For the CDR3, the DNA is TGTGCCAGCAGTGAGGGGTCTGGAAACACCATATATTTT. This encodes CASSEGSGNTIYF.

This chain connects TRBV11-2 to TRBJ1-2; TRBD1 matches 8 bases. This CDR3 is built from 15 residues. V lost 0 bases to trimming and J lost 5 bases; unmatched junction nucleotides: 5. The V gene's germline CDR1 is SGHAT and CDR2 FQNNGV. The CDR3 here is CASSLDGQGTYGYTF. The CDR3 DNA sequence: TGTGCCAGCAGCTTAGACGGACAGGGTACATATGGCTACACCTTC.

This clone was detected only once. The chain recombines TRBV5-1 with TRBJ2-5, with D tentatively TRBD2 (6 bases). The V end was cut by 0 bases, the J end by 9 bases, with 18 bases between. The CDR3 is 15 residues long. Per the germline V gene, CDR1 is SGHRS and CDR2 is YFSETQ. CDR3 bases: TGCGCCAGCAGCTTGGGCGGAGGGGCGCCGAAACCCCAGTACTTC. Translated, it gives CASSLGGGAPKPQYF.

The CDR3 loop is CASRVKQGIDTEAFF. In DNA, the CDR3 is TGTGCCAGCAGGGTTAAACAGGGGATTGACACTGAAGCTTTCTTT. V and J are TRBV6-1 and TRBJ1-1, with 7 bases aligning to TRBD1. Losses at the gene ends were 6 bases for V and 3 bases for J; bases not matched to a gene: 10. Germline V gene lookup returns CDR1 MNHNS and CDR2 SASEGT. The CDR3 runs 15 residues.